What follows describes a single T cell receptor (beta chain). Some clones are missing from TCRdb's copy, which holds only in-frame ones; the method was immunoSEQ multiplex PCR. This table has more than 400,000 clones, around 87% appearing once. The source of the sample is a study of blood T cell repertoires in COVID-19. The CDR3 is 15 amino acids. Trimming at V came to 5 bases and at J to 5 bases, leaving 9 bases not matched to a gene. Germline values: CDR1 LNHDA, CDR2 SQIVND (reference sequence). The chain joins TRBV19 to TRBJ1-2, with 9 bases that match TRBD1. The sample comprised PBMCs or T cells enriched from blood (not recorded which). The receptor was isolated from a woman under 30 who had recovered from COVID-19. CDR3 sequence reads: CASSPMDRGLYGYTF. The CDR3, as DNA: TGTGCCAGTAGTCCGATGGACAGGGGTCTGTATGGCTACACCTTC.